The T cell receptor beta chain under discussion was sequenced for a study of T cell changes during pregnancy in multiple sclerosis. Sequenced by immunoSEQ multiplex PCR; TCRdb stores in-frame clones only, minus some. The sample shows 85,000 to 130,000 clones, just over 90% of them seen only once. This clone came up a few times. Trimming at V came to 1 base and at J to 4 bases, leaving 4 bases not matched to a gene. The germline CDR1 and CDR2 sequences are SGDLS and YYNGEE. The CDR3 loop spans 14 amino acids. The source material was peripheral blood, sampled in the second trimester of pregnancy. This chain uses TRBV9 with TRBJ2-7; 8 nucleotides match TRBD1. This sequence originates from a female donor with multiple sclerosis, enrolled in a pregnancy study. The CDR3 loop is CASSVRTGPYEQYF. The DNA for the CDR3 is TGTGCCAGCAGCGTAAGGACAGGGCCGTACGAGCAGTACTTC.